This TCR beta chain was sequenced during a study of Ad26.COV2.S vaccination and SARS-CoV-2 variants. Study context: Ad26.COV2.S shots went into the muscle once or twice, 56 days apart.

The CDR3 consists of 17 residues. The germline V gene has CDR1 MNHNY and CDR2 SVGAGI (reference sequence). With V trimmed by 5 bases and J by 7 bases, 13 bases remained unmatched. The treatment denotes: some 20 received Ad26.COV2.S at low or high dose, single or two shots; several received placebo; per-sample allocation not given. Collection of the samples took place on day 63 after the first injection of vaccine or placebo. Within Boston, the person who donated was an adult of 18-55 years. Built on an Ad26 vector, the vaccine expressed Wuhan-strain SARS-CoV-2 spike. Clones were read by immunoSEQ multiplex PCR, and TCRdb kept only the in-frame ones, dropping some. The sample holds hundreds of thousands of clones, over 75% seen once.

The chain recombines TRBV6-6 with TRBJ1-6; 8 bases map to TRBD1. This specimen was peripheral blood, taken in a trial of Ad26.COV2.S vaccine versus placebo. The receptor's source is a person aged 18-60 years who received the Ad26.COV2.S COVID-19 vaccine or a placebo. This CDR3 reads CASSRPPGGYMNSPLHF. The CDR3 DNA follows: TGTGCCAGCAGTCGACCCCCAGGGGGCTATATGAATTCACCCCTCCACTTT.